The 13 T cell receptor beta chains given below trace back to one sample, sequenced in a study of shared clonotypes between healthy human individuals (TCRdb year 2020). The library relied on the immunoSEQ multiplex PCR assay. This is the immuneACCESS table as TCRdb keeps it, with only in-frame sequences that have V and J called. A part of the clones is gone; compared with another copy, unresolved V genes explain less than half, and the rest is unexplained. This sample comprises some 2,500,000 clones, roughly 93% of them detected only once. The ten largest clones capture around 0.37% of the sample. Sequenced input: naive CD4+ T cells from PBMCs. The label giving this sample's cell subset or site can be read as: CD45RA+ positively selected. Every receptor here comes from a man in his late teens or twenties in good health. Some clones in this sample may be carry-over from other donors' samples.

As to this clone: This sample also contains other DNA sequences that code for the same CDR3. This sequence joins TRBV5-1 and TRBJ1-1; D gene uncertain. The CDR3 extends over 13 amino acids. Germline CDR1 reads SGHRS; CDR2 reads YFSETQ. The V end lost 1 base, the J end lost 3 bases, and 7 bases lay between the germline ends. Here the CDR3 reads CASSLKGDTEAFF. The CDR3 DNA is TGCGCCAGCAGCTTGAAGGGTGACACTGAAGCTTTCTTT.

CDR3 coding DNA: TGTGCCAGCAGCTTAGCGACTAACTATGGCTACACCTTC. Translated, it gives CASSLATNYGYTF. This chain links TRBV11-2 with TRBJ1-2; D gene ambiguous. Germline V gene data show CDR1 as SGHAT and CDR2 as FQNNGV. The V end was cut by 1 base, the J end by 0 bases, with 3 bases between. CDR3 length: 13 amino acids. The full variable domain, completed using reference TRBV11-2 and TRBJ1-2, is EAGVAQSPRYKIIEKRQSVAFWCNPISGHATLYWYQQILGQGPKLLIQFQNNGVVDDSQLPKDRFSAERLKGVDSTLKIQPAKLEDSAVYLCASSLATNYGYTFGSGTRLTVV.

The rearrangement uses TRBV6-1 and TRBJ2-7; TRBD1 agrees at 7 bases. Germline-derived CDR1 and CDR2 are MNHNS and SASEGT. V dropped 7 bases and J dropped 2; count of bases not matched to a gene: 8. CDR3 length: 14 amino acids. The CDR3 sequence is CASKKTGSPYEQYF. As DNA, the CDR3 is TGTGCCAGCAAAAAGACAGGGTCCCCCTACGAGCAGTACTTC.

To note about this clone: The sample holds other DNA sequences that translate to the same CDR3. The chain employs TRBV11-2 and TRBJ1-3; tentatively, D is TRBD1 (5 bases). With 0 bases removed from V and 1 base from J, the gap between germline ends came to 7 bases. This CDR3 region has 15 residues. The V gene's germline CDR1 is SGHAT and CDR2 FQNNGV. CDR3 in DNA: TGTGCCAGCAGCTTAGACAGGGTTTCTGGAAACACCATATATTTT. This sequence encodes CASSLDRVSGNTIYF.

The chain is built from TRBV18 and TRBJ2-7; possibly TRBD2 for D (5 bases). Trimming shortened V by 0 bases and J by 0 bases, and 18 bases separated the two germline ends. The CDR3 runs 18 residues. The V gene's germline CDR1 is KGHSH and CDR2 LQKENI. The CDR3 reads CASSPPIGRGSFSYEQYF. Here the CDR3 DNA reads TGTGCCAGCTCACCACCGATAGGTCGGGGTTCCTTCTCCTACGAGCAGTACTTC.

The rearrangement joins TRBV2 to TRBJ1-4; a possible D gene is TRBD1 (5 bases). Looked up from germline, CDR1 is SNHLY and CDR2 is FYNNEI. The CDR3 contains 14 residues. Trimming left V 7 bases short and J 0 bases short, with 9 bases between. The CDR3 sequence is CASNRLATNEKLFF. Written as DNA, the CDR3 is TGTGCCAGCAACAGGCTAGCAACTAATGAAAAACTGTTTTTT.

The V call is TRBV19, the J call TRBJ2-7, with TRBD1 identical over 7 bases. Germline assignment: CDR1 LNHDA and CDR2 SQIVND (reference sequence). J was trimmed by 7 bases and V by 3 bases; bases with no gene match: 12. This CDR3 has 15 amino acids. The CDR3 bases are TGTGCCAGTAGTATCGTCGGGACAGCGGCTATGGAGCAGTACTTC. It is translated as CASSIVGTAAMEQYF.

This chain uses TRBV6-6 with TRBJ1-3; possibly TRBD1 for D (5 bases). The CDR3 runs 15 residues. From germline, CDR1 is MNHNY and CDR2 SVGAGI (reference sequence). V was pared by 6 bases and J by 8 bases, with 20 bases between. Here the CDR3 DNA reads TGTGCCAGCAGGGCACCCACAGCGGCGGGGGACACCATATATTTT. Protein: CASRAPTAAGDTIYF.

The CDR3 loop is CASSWGQGLYEQYF. The DNA of the CDR3 is TGCGCCAGCAGCTGGGGACAGGGCCTCTACGAGCAGTACTTC. The J gene is TRBJ2-7, the V gene TRBV5-1, with 9 bases aligning to TRBD1. The germline V gene has CDR1 SGHRS and CDR2 YFSETQ. The CDR3 is 14 residues long. V was clipped by 3 bases and J by 3 bases; unmatched bases: 4.

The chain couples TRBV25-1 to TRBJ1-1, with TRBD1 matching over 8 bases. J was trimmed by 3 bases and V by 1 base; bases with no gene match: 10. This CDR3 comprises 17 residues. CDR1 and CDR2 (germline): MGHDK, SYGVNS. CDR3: CASSELRGQGRDTEAFF. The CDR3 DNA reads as TGTGCCAGCAGTGAATTGCGCGGACAGGGTCGTGACACTGAAGCTTTCTTT.

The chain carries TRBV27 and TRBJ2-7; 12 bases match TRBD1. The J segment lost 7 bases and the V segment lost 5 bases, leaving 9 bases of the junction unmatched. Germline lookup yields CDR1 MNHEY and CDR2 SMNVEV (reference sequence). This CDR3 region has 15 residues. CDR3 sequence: CASSPPGQGAREQYF. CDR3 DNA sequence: TGTGCCAGCAGTCCCCCGGGACAGGGGGCGCGGGAGCAGTACTTC.

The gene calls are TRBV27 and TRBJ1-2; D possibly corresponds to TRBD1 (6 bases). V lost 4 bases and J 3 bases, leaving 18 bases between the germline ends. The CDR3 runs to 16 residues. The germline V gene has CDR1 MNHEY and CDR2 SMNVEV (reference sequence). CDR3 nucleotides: TGTGCCAGCAGTTCAAAAAGACCCGGGGGGCACTATGGCTACACCTTC. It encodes CASSSKRPGGHYGYTF.

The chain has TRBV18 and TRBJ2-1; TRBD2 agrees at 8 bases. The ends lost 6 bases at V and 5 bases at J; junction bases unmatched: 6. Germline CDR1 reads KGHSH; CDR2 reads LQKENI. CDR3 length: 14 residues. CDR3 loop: CASSFGRGDNEQFF. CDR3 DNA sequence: TGTGCCAGCTCGTTCGGGAGGGGGGACAATGAGCAGTTCTTC.